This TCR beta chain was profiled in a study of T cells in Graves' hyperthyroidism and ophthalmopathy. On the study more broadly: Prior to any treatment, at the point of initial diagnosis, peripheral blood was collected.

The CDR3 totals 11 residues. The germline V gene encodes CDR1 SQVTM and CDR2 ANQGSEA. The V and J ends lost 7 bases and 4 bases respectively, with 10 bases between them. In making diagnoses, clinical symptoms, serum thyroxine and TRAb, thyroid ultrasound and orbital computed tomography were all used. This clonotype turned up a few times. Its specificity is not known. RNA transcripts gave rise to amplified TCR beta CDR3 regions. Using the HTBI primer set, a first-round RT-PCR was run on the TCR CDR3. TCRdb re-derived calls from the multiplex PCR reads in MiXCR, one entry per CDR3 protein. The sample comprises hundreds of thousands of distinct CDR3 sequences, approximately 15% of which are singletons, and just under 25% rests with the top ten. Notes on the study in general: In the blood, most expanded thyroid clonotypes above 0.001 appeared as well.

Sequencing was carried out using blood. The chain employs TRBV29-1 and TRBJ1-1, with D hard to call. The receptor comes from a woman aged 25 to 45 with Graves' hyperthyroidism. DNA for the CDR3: TGCAGCGCCCGGTGGGGCACTGAAGCTTTCTTT. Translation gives CSARWGTEAFF.